One and the same sample provided the 17 T cell receptor beta chains below, sequenced in a study of PD-1 blockade in classical Hodgkin lymphoma. Profiling relied on immunoSEQ multiplex PCR, and the TCRdb table lists in-frame clones only, not all of them. Here the sample spans fewer than 100,000 clones, roughly 92% being singletons. All patients experienced relapse after autologous stem cell transplantation, and brentuximab vedotin exposure was variable. The material was peripheral blood mononuclear cells (PBMCs), obtained at baseline. The source is a human donor with classical Hodgkin lymphoma.

This clone was detected only once. The rearrangement links TRBV27 to TRBJ2-1; either TRBD1 or TRBD2 may fit D (5 bases each). Germline V gene data show CDR1 as MNHEY and CDR2 as SMNVEV (reference sequence). Trimming removed 5 bases from V and 5 bases from J, with 19 bases in between. The CDR3 loop spans 16 amino acids. CDR3 bases: TGTGCCAGCAGTCCCTCCGCTGGGGACCTAAACAATGAGCAGTTCTTC. Translation: CASSPSAGDLNNEQFF.

This chain joins TRBV5-1 and TRBJ2-1; 8 bases match TRBD1. Trimming cost V 8 bases and J 5 bases; bases outside gene matches: 6. This CDR3 region has 13 residues. Germline V gene data show CDR1 as SGHRS and CDR2 as YFSETQ. The CDR3 is CARKQGVDNEQFF. The CDR3 nucleotides read TGCGCCAGGAAACAGGGGGTGGACAATGAGCAGTTCTTC.

V usage is TRBV7-7 and J usage is TRBJ1-1; D may be TRBD1 (6 bases). The V gene's germline CDR1 is SSHAT and CDR2 FNYEAQ (reference sequence). This CDR3 contains 17 residues. Trimming shortened V by 0 bases and J by 0 bases, and 14 bases separated the two germline ends. Here the CDR3 DNA reads TGTGCCAGCAGCTTAGCCCCGGTAGGGGGTTTGAACACTGAAGCTTTCTTT. Protein product: CASSLAPVGGLNTEAFF.

This sequence joins TRBV27 and TRBJ2-3; 7 bases match TRBD1. The germline gives CDR1 MNHEY, CDR2 SMNVEV (reference sequence). This CDR3 is 18 amino acids long. Germline trimming cut 2 bases from V and 6 bases from J; bases unmatched to any gene: 17. The CDR3 DNA sequence: TGTGCCAGCAGTTTAGGGGGTCGCAGGGGGTACCTCATGGATACGCAGTATTTT. This encodes CASSLGGRRGYLMDTQYF.

V and J are TRBV7-6 and TRBJ2-6, with D hard to call. CDR3 size: 14 residues. Trimming shortened V by 4 bases and J by 2 bases, and 6 bases separated the two germline ends. Germline V gene lookup returns CDR1 SGHVS and CDR2 FNYEAQ. The CDR3 DNA reads TGTGCCAGCAGCTCCCCCGCTGGGGCCAACGTCCTGACTTTC. Residues: CASSSPAGANVLTF. The full variable domain, in which reference TRBV7-6 and TRBJ2-6 provide the parts outside the CDR3, is GAGVSQSPRYKVTKRGQDVALRCDPISGHVSLYWYRQALGQGPEFLTYFNYEAQQDKSGLPNDRFSAERPEGSISTLTIQRTEQRDSAMYRCASSSPAGANVLTFGAGSRLTVL.

This clone has just one count. The chain couples TRBV6-6 to TRBJ2-3, with unresolved D. V lost 5 bases and J lost 1, with 7 bases in between. The CDR3 loop spans 13 amino acids. Per germline, CDR1 MNHNY and CDR2 SVGAGI (reference sequence). The CDR3 DNA sequence: TGTGCCAGCAGTCCGCATCGCACAGATACGCAGTATTTT. This sequence encodes CASSPHRTDTQYF.

J is TRBJ1-2 and V is TRBV6-1; D remains unclear. Germline V gives CDR1 MNHNS, CDR2 SASEGT. V lost 1 base and J lost 3, with 6 bases in between. CDR3 length: 13 residues. In nucleotides, the CDR3 is TGTGCCAGCAGTGAAGTGAATTACTATGGCTACACCTTC. It yields the protein CASSEVNYYGYTF.

J is TRBJ2-7 and V is TRBV2; 8 bases are a match to TRBD1. V shed 3 bases, J shed 0 bases, and the junction held 10 bases outside the gene matches. The germline gives CDR1 SNHLY, CDR2 FYNNEI. The CDR3 length is 17 residues. The DNA for the CDR3 is TGTGCCAGCAGTGACTCTCGGACAGGGAAAGGCTCCTACGAGCAGTACTTC. Protein product: CASSDSRTGKGSYEQYF.

This clone occurred once. The rearrangement links TRBV9 to TRBJ2-2, with a possible D match to TRBD2 (5 bases). Germline loops: CDR1 SGDLS, CDR2 YYNGEE. This CDR3 is built from 15 residues. Between the trimmed V and J ends, which lost 2 bases and 3 bases, there was a span of 11 bases. The CDR3 here is CASSVGLKDTGELFF. CDR3 bases: TGTGCCAGCAGCGTCGGACTGAAGGACACCGGGGAGCTGTTTTTT.

The J gene is TRBJ1-2, the V gene TRBV6-5, with TRBD1 matching 7 bases. CDR3 length equals 14 residues. V dropped 5 bases and J dropped 8; count of bases not matched to a gene: 11. Germline-derived CDR1 and CDR2 are MNHEY and SVGAGI. The CDR3 region is CASSRQGNIGGYTF. The CDR3 DNA reads as TGTGCCAGCAGTCGACAGGGTAATATTGGAGGCTACACCTTC.

The chain joins TRBV19 to TRBJ2-3; TRBD2 is a possible D gene (6 bases). There are 16 residues in the CDR3. V lost 7 bases, J lost 0 bases, and 17 bases lay in between. The germline V gene encodes CDR1 LNHDA and CDR2 SQIVND (reference sequence). CDR3 in amino acids: CASTFSTGASTDTQYF. For the CDR3, the DNA is TGTGCCAGTACTTTTTCAACGGGAGCTAGCACAGATACGCAGTATTTT.

V usage is TRBV6-5 and J usage is TRBJ2-5, with D uncertain. This CDR3 region has 11 residues. Germline CDR1 reads MNHEY; CDR2 reads SVGAGI. Trimming took 5 bases from V and 5 from J, leaving 6 bases between them. CDR3 DNA: TGTGCCAGCAGTATAGGGGAGACCCAGTACTTC. It specifies CASSIGETQYF.

The chain joins TRBV6-6 to TRBJ2-5; D ambiguous. V lost 2 bases and J lost 3, with 4 bases in between. CDR3 length: 12 residues. Per germline, CDR1 MNHNY and CDR2 SVGAGI (reference sequence). CDR3 sequence: CASSYGEETQYF. CDR3 bases: TGTGCCAGCAGTTACGGGGAAGAGACCCAGTACTTC.

The gene calls are TRBV6-1 and TRBJ2-1; D is perhaps TRBD2 (6 bases). Per the germline V gene, CDR1 is MNHNS and CDR2 is SASEGT. The CDR3 runs 13 residues. Trimming removed 6 bases from V and 7 bases from J, with 13 bases in between. This CDR3 reads CASSLKEGNEQFF. CDR3 DNA sequence: TGTGCCAGCAGCCTCAAGGAGGGGAATGAGCAGTTCTTC.

The rearrangement links TRBV20-1 to TRBJ1-2; no firm D call. The V gene lost 3 bases and the J gene lost 0 bases, with 2 bases spanning the gap. The V gene's germline CDR1 is DFQATT and CDR2 SNEGSKA (reference sequence). The CDR3 extends over 11 amino acids. The CDR3 DNA is TGCAGTGCTAGTCCTAACTATGGCTACACCTTC. This gives the protein CSASPNYGYTF.

The rearrangement links TRBV30 to TRBJ1-1; maybe TRBD1 (5 bases). The length of the CDR3 is 13 residues. Between the trimmed V and J ends, which lost 2 bases and 4 bases, there was a span of 11 bases. From germline, CDR1 is GTSNPN and CDR2 SVGIG (reference sequence). CDR3 loop: CAWSIAGVTEAFF. The CDR3 DNA reads TGTGCCTGGAGTATCGCGGGGGTCACTGAAGCTTTCTTT.

This chain connects TRBV10-3 to TRBJ2-7; D uncertain. V was pared by 10 bases and J by 0 bases, with 19 bases between. CDR1 is ENHRY and CDR2 is SYGVKD in the germline V gene. The CDR3 contains 15 residues. The CDR3, as DNA: TGTGCCACCGAGGCCCCTGGCAGCGCCTCCTACGAGCAGTACTTC. It translates to CATEAPGSASYEQYF.